Below, 20 T cell receptor beta chains from the same sample are listed, as sequenced in a study of immune evolution from preneoplasia to lung adenocarcinoma. Assay used: immunoSEQ multiplex PCR; TCRdb lists only in-frame clones, some missing. The table shows around 4,300 clones, with over 70% occurring only once. The sequenced material came from FFPE adjacent normal lung tissue. The receptors come from a donor at least 70 years old with lung adenocarcinoma.

The chain carries TRBV5-1 and TRBJ2-3; 10 positions match TRBD2. The germline V gene encodes CDR1 SGHRS and CDR2 YFSETQ. The J segment lost 2 bases and the V segment lost 5 bases, leaving 5 bases of the junction unmatched. The CDR3 has 15 amino acids. The CDR3 region is CASRIGLAVTDTQYF. CDR3 in DNA: TGCGCCAGCAGAATCGGACTAGCGGTCACAGATACGCAGTATTTT. The full variable domain, in which reference TRBV5-1 and TRBJ2-3 provide the parts outside the CDR3, is KAGVTQTPRYLIKTRGQQVTLSCSPISGHRSVSWYQQTPGQGLQFLFEYFSETQRNKGNFPGRFSGRQFSNSRSEMNVSTLELGDSALYLCASRIGLAVTDTQYFGPGTRLTVL.

This clone came up once. The V gene is TRBV11-2, the J gene TRBJ1-1; possibly TRBD1 for D (5 bases). The CDR3 covers 15 residues. Trimming stripped 2 bases from V and 4 bases from J, with 14 bases between. Germline V lookup: CDR1 SGHAT, CDR2 FQNNGV. The CDR3 bases are TGTGCCAGCAGCTTAATTAGGGGAGACGGCACTGAAGCTTTCTTT. Protein product: CASSLIRGDGTEAFF.

This clone has only a few counts. V gene TRBV6-5 combines with J gene TRBJ2-7, with 9 bases that match TRBD1. This CDR3 has 15 amino acids. Germline CDR1 and CDR2: MNHEY and SVGAGI. J gave up 2 bases and V 2 bases, and 4 bases lay outside the gene matches. The CDR3 is CASSYVGTGPYEQYF. Written as DNA, the CDR3 is TGTGCCAGCAGTTACGTCGGGACAGGGCCCTACGAGCAGTACTTC.

The chain combines TRBV5-1 with TRBJ1-3; 7 bases align to TRBD1. This CDR3 spans 17 amino acids. J was trimmed by 3 bases and V by 0 bases; bases with no gene match: 9. CDR1 and CDR2 from the germline V gene are SGHRS and YFSETQ. CDR3 sequence: CASSLAPGGGVGNTIYF. Written as DNA, the CDR3 is TGCGCCAGCAGCTTGGCTCCAGGGGGAGGAGTTGGAAACACCATATATTTT.

The V gene is TRBV2, the J gene TRBJ1-2; 9 bases are a match to TRBD1. This CDR3 is built from 15 residues. Trimming took 4 bases from V and 4 from J; bases not matched to a gene: 7. Germline CDR1 reads SNHLY; CDR2 reads FYNNEI. CDR3 DNA: TGTGCCAGCAGTGGGGGGACAGGGACTATCTATGGCTACACCTTC. Protein: CASSGGTGTIYGYTF.

The chain joins TRBV2 to TRBJ2-3; D could derive from TRBD1 or TRBD2 (5 bases each). V lost 5 bases and J 5 bases, leaving 8 bases between the germline ends. CDR3 length: 12 residues. Germline V lookup: CDR1 SNHLY, CDR2 FYNNEI. Here the CDR3 DNA reads TGTGCCAGCAGTATGGGGGTAGATACGCAGTATTTT. It codes for CASSMGVDTQYF. Filled out from reference TRBV2 and TRBJ2-3, the complete variable domain reads EPEVTQTPSHQVTQMGQEVILRCVPISNHLYFYWYRQILGQKVEFLVSFYNNEISEKSEIFDDQFSVERPDGSNFTLKIRSTKLEDSAMYFCASSMGVDTQYFGPGTRLTVL.

The chain joins TRBV11-3 to TRBJ2-1; a weak D match, TRBD1 (6 bases). This CDR3 is built from 15 residues. The V and J ends lost 5 bases and 1 base respectively, with 12 bases between them. Germline V CDR1 and CDR2: SGHNT, YENEEA. The CDR3 DNA sequence: TGTGCCAGCAGCCCAGGGGCAGGGTCCTACAATGAGCAGTTCTTC. Its protein is CASSPGAGSYNEQFF.

V gene TRBV6-6 combines with J gene TRBJ2-7, with a weak D call TRBD2 (6 bases). Trimming pared 2 bases from V and 1 base from J, leaving 15 bases between. The germline V gene has CDR1 MNHNY and CDR2 SVGAGI (reference sequence). The CDR3 totals 16 residues. The CDR3 region is CASSYGLGGSSYEQYF. The DNA for the CDR3 is TGTGCCAGCAGTTACGGCCTTGGGGGGAGTTCCTACGAGCAGTACTTC.

This clone has a single count. The chain has TRBV25-1 and TRBJ1-1; tentatively, D is TRBD1 (6 bases). The CDR3 runs to 14 residues. The V and J ends lost 5 bases and 2 bases respectively, with 12 bases between them. Germline V lookup: CDR1 MGHDK, CDR2 SYGVNS. Written as DNA, the CDR3 is TGTGCCAGCAGTAAACAGGGACGAAACACTGAAGCTTTCTTT. Its protein is CASSKQGRNTEAFF.

Only one count was recorded for this clone. The V and J genes are TRBV11-2 and TRBJ2-7, with 7 bases fitting TRBD1. J lost 3 bases, V lost 0 bases, and 5 bases had no gene match. The CDR3 totals 15 residues. Looked up from germline, CDR1 is SGHAT and CDR2 is FQNNGV. The CDR3 nucleotides read TGTGCCAGCAGCTTAGATCTTGGGACAGTCTACGAGCAGTACTTC. As protein: CASSLDLGTVYEQYF.

The chain uses TRBV15 and TRBJ1-5; 7 nucleotides match TRBD1. This CDR3 has 16 residues. Germline CDR1 reads LNHNV; CDR2 reads YYDKDF (reference sequence). Unmatched junction bases numbered 5, after V lost 3 bases and J lost 0 bases. CDR3 nucleotides: TGTGCCACCAGCAGGGGGGACAGACTTAGCAATCAGCCCCAGCATTTT. Translating it yields CATSRGDRLSNQPQHF.

The CDR3 bases are TGTGCCAGCAGCTTAGTTCCCATACTAGCTGAGCAGTTCTTC. Translated, it gives CASSLVPILAEQFF. The V gene is TRBV11-3, the J gene TRBJ2-1, with a tentative D call TRBD2 (6 bases). Trimming removed 1 base at V and 9 bases at J, with 13 bases between. The CDR3 sequence is 14 residues long. Germline CDR1 reads SGHNT; CDR2 reads YENEEA.

The chain links TRBV9 to TRBJ2-1; D call uncertain. From germline, CDR1 is SGDLS and CDR2 YYNGEE. The CDR3 is 16 amino acids. V lost 4 bases to trimming and J lost 4 bases, with 18 bases between them. In DNA form, the CDR3 reads TGTGCCAGCAGCCCGCGGTCGTCTCCCCCTTACAATGAGCAGTTCTTC. Translated: CASSPRSSPPYNEQFF.

The chain couples TRBV29-1 to TRBJ2-3, with D possibly matching TRBD2 (6 bases). Trimming took 5 bases from V and 1 from J, leaving 13 bases between them. Germline CDR1 reads SQVTM; CDR2 reads ANQGSEA. The length of the CDR3 is 14 residues. In DNA form, the CDR3 reads TGCAGCGTTCATACAACGGGAGGCACAGATACGCAGTATTTT. Translated, it gives CSVHTTGGTDTQYF.

This rearrangement joins TRBV5-4 to TRBJ2-2; D might be TRBD2 (5 bases). Germline lookup yields CDR1 SGHNT and CDR2 YYREEE (reference sequence). This CDR3 is built from 14 residues. Trimming pared 4 bases from V and 6 bases from J, leaving 13 bases between. The CDR3, as DNA: TGTGCCAGCAGCGGCCGAGGGTTGGCCGGGGAGCTGTTTTTT. Its protein product is CASSGRGLAGELFF.

This chain connects TRBV7-2 to TRBJ2-7; 8 bases are shared with TRBD1. The CDR3 is 13 amino acids. V shed 5 bases, J shed 5 bases, and the junction held 5 bases outside the gene matches. In germline, CDR1 is SGHTA, CDR2 FQGNSA. CDR3 nucleotide sequence: TGTGCCAGCAGCACCCGGACAGGGAACGAGCAGTACTTC. This encodes CASSTRTGNEQYF.

This chain joins TRBV19 and TRBJ2-1; D is possibly TRBD2 (5 bases). The CDR3 is 17 residues long. CDR1 is LNHDA and CDR2 is SQIVND in the germline V gene (reference sequence). The ends were cut back, 0 bases at V and 4 bases at J, with 16 bases in the middle. The CDR3 spells CASSIDHLGGPYNEQFF. CDR3 nucleotides: TGTGCCAGTAGTATAGACCACTTGGGCGGGCCTTACAATGAGCAGTTCTTC.

The table lists this clone with a few counts. This chain joins TRBV15 and TRBJ2-3; 10 nucleotides agree with TRBD2. The CDR3 runs to 14 residues. Germline V gene sequence: CDR1 LNHNV, CDR2 YYDKDF (reference sequence). After removal of 5 bases from V and 3 bases from J, the junction contained 2 bases not matched to a gene. CDR3 bases: TGTGCCACCAGCGGGGGACTAGCGACAGATACGCAGTATTTT. It translates to CATSGGLATDTQYF.

J is TRBJ2-5 and V is TRBV11-3; TRBD1 matches at 8 bases. With 4 bases clipped from V and 10 bases from J, the junction kept 20 bases outside the gene matches. The CDR3 is 17 residues long. The germline gives CDR1 SGHNT, CDR2 YENEEA. CDR3 sequence reads: CASSSRLGDRSVGGQYF. The DNA for the CDR3 is TGTGCCAGCAGCTCAAGACTGGGGGACAGGAGCGTCGGTGGCCAGTACTTC.

This clone was recorded once. The chain has TRBV5-1 and TRBJ1-3; TRBD1 matches 7 bases. The germline gives CDR1 SGHRS, CDR2 YFSETQ. The CDR3 runs to 14 residues. J gave up 3 bases and V 0 bases, and 0 bases lay outside the gene matches. DNA for the CDR3: TGCGCCAGCAGCTTGGGACAGGGTGGAAACACCATATATTTT. This codes for CASSLGQGGNTIYF.